These 10 T cell receptor beta chains share one sample of origin, sequenced in a study of blood T cell repertoires in COVID-19. Here immunoSEQ multiplex PCR was the method, and the copy in TCRdb shows in-frame clones only, minus some. The sample contains 35,000 to 55,000 clones, around 86% of which appear only once. The specimen was peripheral blood. Source of these receptors: a man aged 60 to 75 with active COVID-19.

The chain recombines TRBV18 with TRBJ1-2, with D tentatively TRBD1 (5 bases). CDR1 is KGHSH and CDR2 is LQKENI in the germline V gene. There are 15 residues in the CDR3. With 3 bases removed from V and 3 bases from J, the gap between germline ends came to 14 bases. In DNA, the CDR3 is TGTGCCAGCTCACCCACAGGCGACCGTTACTATGGCTACACCTTC. It translates to CASSPTGDRYYGYTF.

The V call is TRBV5-1, the J call TRBJ2-3; 7 bases are shared with TRBD1. The CDR3 is 16 amino acids. Per the germline V gene, CDR1 is SGHRS and CDR2 is YFSETQ. The V segment lost 2 bases and the J segment 1 base; nucleotides outside the gene matches: 7. The DNA for the CDR3 is TGCGCCAGCAGCTTAGGGACAGTGCTAGGCACAGATACGCAGTATTTT. This sequence encodes CASSLGTVLGTDTQYF.

This chain uses TRBV5-1 with TRBJ2-3, with 7 bases aligning to TRBD2. The CDR3 runs 15 residues. The V segment lost 4 bases and the J segment 2 bases; nucleotides outside the gene matches: 7. In germline, CDR1 is SGHRS, CDR2 YFSETQ. This CDR3 reads CASSPGGIYTDTQYF. The CDR3 nucleotides are TGCGCCAGCAGCCCCGGGGGGATTTACACAGATACGCAGTATTTT. Full variable domain (missing parts from reference TRBV5-1 and TRBJ2-3): KAGVTQTPRYLIKTRGQQVTLSCSPISGHRSVSWYQQTPGQGLQFLFEYFSETQRNKGNFPGRFSGRQFSNSRSEMNVSTLELGDSALYLCASSPGGIYTDTQYFGPGTRLTVL.

The chain links TRBV19 to TRBJ2-3; TRBD2 agrees at 11 bases. The germline gives CDR1 LNHDA, CDR2 SQIVND (reference sequence). This CDR3 has 16 amino acids. V lost 6 bases, J lost 2 bases, and 7 bases stayed unmatched. DNA of the CDR3: TGTGCCAGTAGCCCGCGGACTAGCGGGTACACAGATACGCAGTATTTT. Protein: CASSPRTSGYTDTQYF.

V and J are TRBV7-2 and TRBJ2-5; 12 bases are shared with TRBD2. The CDR3 is 16 residues long. Germline CDR1 is SGHTA and CDR2 is FQGNSA. V gave up 3 bases and J gave up 5 bases; unmatched junction bases: 7. CDR3 sequence reads: CASSLVPSGRGETQYF. The CDR3 DNA is TGTGCCAGCAGCTTGGTTCCTAGCGGGAGGGGGGAGACCCAGTACTTC.

The V gene is TRBV6-5, the J gene TRBJ1-1; 7 bases agree with TRBD1. The CDR3 length is 13 residues. Unmatched junction bases numbered 4, after V lost 5 bases and J lost 4 bases. Per the germline V gene, CDR1 is MNHEY and CDR2 is SVGAGI. DNA for the CDR3: TGTGCCAGCAGTCTCACAGGGGTCACTGAAGCTTTCTTT. Protein: CASSLTGVTEAFF.

This sequence joins TRBV5-7 and TRBJ2-4, with 10 positions matching TRBD2. TRBV5-7 counts as an open reading frame of uncertain function. J gave up 1 base and V 2 bases, and 9 bases lay outside the gene matches. The CDR3 is 18 residues long. The CDR3 sequence is CASSLVAGGVRAKNIQYF. In DNA, the CDR3 is TGTGCCAGCAGCTTAGTAGCGGGGGGCGTTAGGGCCAAAAACATTCAGTACTTC.

This sequence joins TRBV19 and TRBJ1-2, with a tentative D call TRBD1 (5 bases). This CDR3 contains 14 residues. Trimming removed 8 bases at V and 1 base at J, with 14 bases between. From germline, CDR1 is LNHDA and CDR2 SQIVND (reference sequence). The CDR3 protein is CASRSQGFNYGYTF. CDR3 nucleotide sequence: TGTGCCAGTCGAAGTCAGGGATTTAACTATGGCTACACCTTC.

J is TRBJ2-1 and V is TRBV7-2, with no clear D. The CDR3 runs 13 residues. CDR1 SGHTA and CDR2 FQGNSA come from the germline V gene. The ends were cut back, 2 bases at V and 6 bases at J, with 8 bases in the middle. The CDR3 DNA reads as TGTGCCAGCAGCTTAACTACCTCCAATGAGCAGTTCTTC. Residues: CASSLTTSNEQFF.

The chain has TRBV27 and TRBJ2-1; 11 positions match TRBD2. There are 15 residues in the CDR3. Germline values: CDR1 MNHEY, CDR2 SMNVEV (reference sequence). The V and J ends lost 2 bases and 6 bases, in that order; junction bases with no gene match: 3. The CDR3 spells CASSLVLAGVNEQFF. In DNA form, the CDR3 reads TGTGCCAGCAGTTTAGTACTAGCGGGGGTCAATGAGCAGTTCTTC.